This is a list of T cell receptor beta chains from one sample in a study of regulatory T cells in long-lasting Graves disease. TCRdb ran MiXCR on the multiplex PCR reads and lists one entry per CDR3 protein. The sample carries roughly 360,000 distinct CDR3 sequences, 12% recorded once. These data were also reused for a study on T cells in Graves' hyperthyroidism and ophthalmopathy.

The specimen was peripheral blood mononuclear cells (PBMCs), collected at new diagnosis, from a patient treated with antithyroid drugs. These receptors all stem from a woman under 30 with Graves disease. Each CDR3 is given with its conserved first and last residue. The D gene is left open where the match is weak. Not all rows give a size; the values are once, few, many and, for expanded clones, a class.

j_gene: TRBJ2-1; abundance: NA; v_gene: TRBV13; d_gene: TRBD2; CDR3nt: TGTGCCAGCAGCCCTTGGACTAGCGGGAGAGATGGGAATGAGCAGTTCTTC; CDR3aa: CASSPWTSGRDGNEQFF
j_gene: TRBJ2-7; abundance: NA; v_gene: TRBV29-1; d_gene: TRBD2; CDR3nt: TGCAGCGTTGGCAGTAGCGGGAGCTACGAGCAGTACTTC; CDR3aa: CSVGSSGSYEQYF
j_gene: TRBJ1-5; abundance: many; v_gene: TRBV4-3; d_gene: NA; CDR3nt: TGCGCCAGCAGCCTCGGGGCATGGGGGGAAGTGGATCAGCCCCAGCATTTT; CDR3aa: CASSLGAWGEVDQPQHF
j_gene: TRBJ1-6; abundance: NA; v_gene: TRBV7-3; d_gene: NA; CDR3nt: TGTGCCAGCATCCAAGTCAATAAGTGTCAGGGACCTACCCCATACTCTCCCCTCCACTTT; CDR3aa: CASIQVNKCQGPTPYSPLHF
j_gene: TRBJ2-3; abundance: few; v_gene: TRBV5-1; d_gene: NA; CDR3nt: TGCGCCAGCAGTAATGGGTCTCCCGAGGATACGCAGTATTTT; CDR3aa: CASSNGSPEDTQYF
j_gene: TRBJ1-3; abundance: NA; v_gene: TRBV12-3/TRBV12-4; d_gene: NA; CDR3nt: TGTGCCAGCACCGATTCTGGAAACACCATATATTTT; CDR3aa: CASTDSGNTIYF
j_gene: TRBJ1-1; abundance: NA; v_gene: TRBV6-1; d_gene: TRBD1; CDR3nt: TGTGCCAGCAGTGCCTATCTACAGGGGGCCACTGAAGCTTTCTTT; CDR3aa: CASSAYLQGATEAFF
j_gene: TRBJ1-2; abundance: many; v_gene: TRBV6-1; d_gene: NA; CDR3nt: TGTGCCAGCAGCGAATTAGGGGGGACCTATGGCTACACCTTC; CDR3aa: CASSELGGTYGYTF
j_gene: TRBJ1-1; abundance: many; v_gene: TRBV29-1; d_gene: NA; CDR3nt: TGCAGCGTTGAAGATCTCGGGAGGACTGAAGCTTTCTTT; CDR3aa: CSVEDLGRTEAFF
j_gene: TRBJ2-2; abundance: NA; v_gene: TRBV6-1; d_gene: NA; CDR3nt: TGTGCCAGCAGGACACAGGGGAACACCGGGGAGCTGTTTTTT; CDR3aa: CASRTQGNTGELFF
j_gene: TRBJ2-3; abundance: NA; v_gene: TRBV3-2; d_gene: NA; CDR3nt: TGTGCCAGCAGCCAAGATTTTGTTCTTAGGGACTTGAGGGATACGCAGTATTTT; CDR3aa: CASSQDFVLRDLRDTQYF
j_gene: TRBJ2-3; abundance: many; v_gene: TRBV2; d_gene: NA; CDR3nt: TGTGCCAGCAGTGACCTCCGGGGAGACACAGATACGCAGTATTTT; CDR3aa: CASSDLRGDTDTQYF
j_gene: TRBJ2-3; abundance: few; v_gene: TRBV24-1; d_gene: TRBD2; CDR3nt: TGTGCCACCAGTGATTTTCCTCGCGGGGGGCCCCTGTCAGATACGCAGTATTTT; CDR3aa: CATSDFPRGGPLSDTQYF
j_gene: TRBJ2-3; abundance: few; v_gene: TRBV28; d_gene: NA; CDR3nt: TGTGCCAGCAGACGCCTGCCAGCATCCACAGGTACGCAGTATTTT; CDR3aa: CASRRLPASTGTQYF
j_gene: TRBJ2-5; abundance: many; v_gene: TRBV7-2; d_gene: NA; CDR3nt: TGTGCCAGCAGCTTTATCAAGACTGGGGGTGGAGAGACCCAGTACTTC; CDR3aa: CASSFIKTGGGETQYF
j_gene: TRBJ1-2; abundance: few; v_gene: TRBV7-2; d_gene: NA; CDR3nt: TGTGCCAGCAGCTCTATCTCCTCGGGGCGGTTCACTAACTATGGCTACACCTTC; CDR3aa: CASSSISSGRFTNYGYTF
j_gene: TRBJ1-5; abundance: NA; v_gene: TRBV19; d_gene: TRBD1; CDR3nt: TGTGCCAGTATTAAGACAGGGAACGACCAGCCCCAGCATTTT; CDR3aa: CASIKTGNDQPQHF
j_gene: TRBJ2-3; abundance: few; v_gene: TRBV20-1; d_gene: NA; CDR3nt: TGCAGTGCTAGCTTTGACACCTTCTTAATCGAGTATTTT; CDR3aa: CSASFDTFLIEYF
j_gene: TRBJ1-5; abundance: NA; v_gene: TRBV4-1; d_gene: NA; CDR3nt: TGCGCCAGCAGCTGGCGACTGAGCAATCAGCCCCAGCATTTT; CDR3aa: CASSWRLSNQPQHF
j_gene: TRBJ1-1; abundance: few; v_gene: TRBV7-2; d_gene: NA; CDR3nt: TGTGCCAGCAGCTTAGTAGTCCAGGGGTGGTTTGGGAACACTGAAGCTTTCTTT; CDR3aa: CASSLVVQGWFGNTEAFF
j_gene: TRBJ1-6; abundance: many; v_gene: TRBV10-2; d_gene: NA; CDR3nt: TGCGCCAGCAGTGAGACGCTGGACAATCGACCCCTCCACTTT; CDR3aa: CASSETLDNRPLHF
j_gene: TRBJ1-5; abundance: NA; v_gene: TRBV5-6; d_gene: NA; CDR3nt: TGTGCCAGCAGCTTGGGGTCCGGACCCCTGTTAGGAGGCAATCAGCCCCAGCATTTT; CDR3aa: CASSLGSGPLLGGNQPQHF
j_gene: TRBJ2-1; abundance: many; v_gene: TRBV20-1; d_gene: NA; CDR3nt: TGCAGTGCTAGAGGTACGGTGTGGGATGAGCAGTTCTTC; CDR3aa: CSARGTVWDEQFF
j_gene: TRBJ2-6; abundance: many; v_gene: TRBV2; d_gene: NA; CDR3nt: TGTGCCAGCAGTGTTCCCTCTGGGGCCAACGTCCTGACTTTC; CDR3aa: CASSVPSGANVLTF
j_gene: TRBJ2-3; abundance: many; v_gene: TRBV20-1; d_gene: NA; CDR3nt: TGCAGTGCTAGAAGGGTGTTTTCAGATACGCAGTATTTT; CDR3aa: CSARRVFSDTQYF
j_gene: TRBJ2-2; abundance: many; v_gene: TRBV12-3/TRBV12-4; d_gene: NA; CDR3nt: TGTGCCAGCAGGGTCCTTAGCGCAATAGCCGGGGAGCTGTTTTTT; CDR3aa: CASRVLSAIAGELFF
j_gene: TRBJ2-1; abundance: NA; v_gene: TRBV6-2/TRBV6-3; d_gene: NA; CDR3nt: TGTGCCAGCAGACCGACCACAAGGGGCTACAATGAGCAGTTCTTC; CDR3aa: CASRPTTRGYNEQFF
j_gene: TRBJ2-5; abundance: many; v_gene: TRBV7-8; d_gene: TRBD2; CDR3nt: TGTGCCAGCAGCTTAGGGCCCTATTTCGGACTAGCGGGGGGGCCCGGCCAAGAGACCCAGTACTTC; CDR3aa: CASSLGPYFGLAGGPGQETQYF
j_gene: TRBJ2-7; abundance: many; v_gene: TRBV7-2; d_gene: NA; CDR3nt: TGTGCCAGCAGCTTAAACGAGGCAAGACCCCTCTACGAGCAGTACTTC; CDR3aa: CASSLNEARPLYEQYF
j_gene: TRBJ2-1; abundance: NA; v_gene: TRBV4-1; d_gene: TRBD1; CDR3nt: TGCGCCAGCAGCCAACCTATCCTGACAGGGACGTCCTACAATGAGCAGTTCTTC; CDR3aa: CASSQPILTGTSYNEQFF
j_gene: TRBJ1-5; abundance: NA; v_gene: TRBV6-1; d_gene: NA; CDR3nt: TGTGCCACGACTCAGGGGACCGGTCAGCCCCAGCATTTT; CDR3aa: CATTQGTGQPQHF
j_gene: TRBJ2-5; abundance: many; v_gene: TRBV2; d_gene: NA; CDR3nt: TGTGCCAGCAGTGAAGCGGGGCATACCTTCGGAGAGACCCAGTACTTC; CDR3aa: CASSEAGHTFGETQYF
j_gene: TRBJ2-1; abundance: few; v_gene: TRBV20-1; d_gene: TRBD2; CDR3nt: TGCAGTGCTAGAGATCCGCGGGGGTACAATGAGCAGTTCTTC; CDR3aa: CSARDPRGYNEQFF
j_gene: TRBJ2-7; abundance: many; v_gene: TRBV28; d_gene: TRBD2; CDR3nt: TGTGCCAGCAGTTCCCCGTTCACCGCGGGAGGTCTTAGCGACGAGCAGTACTTC; CDR3aa: CASSSPFTAGGLSDEQYF
j_gene: TRBJ2-1; abundance: many; v_gene: TRBV20-1; d_gene: TRBD2; CDR3nt: TGCAGTGCTGGAACAGGACTAGCGAGTTCCTACAATGAGCAGTTCTTC; CDR3aa: CSAGTGLASSYNEQFF
j_gene: TRBJ2-1; abundance: NA; v_gene: TRBV12-3/TRBV12-4; d_gene: TRBD2; CDR3nt: TGTGCCAGCAGAGCTAGCGGGAGTGTGAATGAGCAGTTCTTC; CDR3aa: CASRASGSVNEQFF
j_gene: TRBJ1-2; abundance: many; v_gene: TRBV6-5; d_gene: NA; CDR3nt: TGTGCCAGCAGTTACGTCGGGAATGAAGGCTACACCTTC; CDR3aa: CASSYVGNEGYTF
j_gene: TRBJ2-3; abundance: many; v_gene: TRBV20-1; d_gene: NA; CDR3nt: TGCAGTGCTAAAAGCACAGATACGCAGTATTTT; CDR3aa: CSAKSTDTQYF
j_gene: TRBJ2-2; abundance: few; v_gene: TRBV5-1; d_gene: NA; CDR3nt: TGCGCCAGCAGCTTGAATCCGGCCACCGGGGAGCTGTTTTTT; CDR3aa: CASSLNPATGELFF
j_gene: TRBJ2-2; abundance: few; v_gene: TRBV11-2; d_gene: NA; CDR3nt: TGTGCCAGCAGCATTAGGTCCGTCATGGACACCGGGGAGCTGTTTTTT; CDR3aa: CASSIRSVMDTGELFF
j_gene: TRBJ2-3; abundance: NA; v_gene: TRBV7-2; d_gene: TRBD2; CDR3nt: TGTGCCAGCAGCTGGACTAGCGGGGTGGATGCGCAGTATTTT; CDR3aa: CASSWTSGVDAQYF
j_gene: TRBJ1-3; abundance: many; v_gene: TRBV7-2; d_gene: NA; CDR3nt: TGTGCCAGCAGTTCAGACAGAATAAACACCATATATTTT; CDR3aa: CASSSDRINTIYF
j_gene: TRBJ2-3; abundance: few; v_gene: TRBV11-2; d_gene: TRBD1; CDR3nt: TGTGCCAGCAGACTAAAACGATACAGGGGGCTCATCACAGATACGCAGTATTTT; CDR3aa: CASRLKRYRGLITDTQYF
j_gene: TRBJ2-7; abundance: few; v_gene: TRBV19; d_gene: TRBD1; CDR3nt: TGTGCCAGTAGTTTCGGACAGGGCATCTGGAACGAGCAGTACTTC; CDR3aa: CASSFGQGIWNEQYF
j_gene: TRBJ1-1; abundance: NA; v_gene: TRBV7-9; d_gene: NA; CDR3nt: TGTGCCAGCAGCTTACCCTCTAACACTGAAGCTCTCTTT; CDR3aa: CASSLPSNTEALF